This T cell receptor beta chain is from a study of cytomegalovirus exposure and HLA in healthy donors. The study, taken as a whole, reports: Later analysis demonstrated an association between a missense DCLRE1C variant and TCR beta V- and J-gene trimming. Researchers reported in a later analysis that common viral pathogens appeared linked to several top clusters. In most subjects, TCR beta sequences reportedly gave accurate predictions of HLA-A and HLA-B alleles.

The length of the CDR3 is 13 residues. Trimming removed 5 bases at V and 5 bases at J, with 12 bases between. Germline CDR1 and CDR2: SGHTA and FQGNSA. PCR primers comprised 60 Vbeta and 13 Jbeta primers. TCRdb's table, derived via immunoSEQ multiplex PCR, lists solely in-frame clones and lacks some. The table lists 150,000 to 200,000 clones, approximately 80% of them singletons. Turning to this clone: Its specificity is not known.

This TCR came from a woman aged 45 to 65 in good health and CMV-seronegative. The chain uses TRBV7-2 and TRBJ2-5; maybe TRBD2 (6 bases). The specimen was PBMCs. Here the CDR3 DNA reads TGTGCCAGCAGCGTGACTAGTCGCGAGACCCAGTACTTC. Its translation: CASSVTSRETQYF.